One sample yielded the 32 T cell receptor beta chains listed below, sequenced in a study of radiotherapy plus CTLA-4 blockade in lung cancer. TCRdb's table, derived via immunoSEQ multiplex PCR, lists solely in-frame clones and lacks some. The table has just under 60,000 clones, just over 75% seen once. The specimen comprised peripheral blood, sampled from a patient treated with radiotherapy plus ipilimumab. These receptors originate from a human donor with non-small cell lung cancer who had a partial response to radiotherapy plus ipilimumab.

J is TRBJ1-5 and V is TRBV6-1; 10 positions agree with TRBD1. The CDR3 has 17 amino acids. Germline V gene data show CDR1 as MNHNS and CDR2 as SASEGT. The ends lost 1 base at V and 2 bases at J; junction bases unmatched: 5. DNA of the CDR3: TGTGCCAGCAGTGAAGGAACAGGGACAGGGGGCAATCAGCCCCAGCATTTT. It encodes CASSEGTGTGGNQPQHF.

A remark on this clone: A much larger clone lies a single base off, so this may be a read error. The gene calls are TRBV7-2 and TRBJ2-7; D gene uncertain. CDR1 and CDR2 (germline): SGHTA, FQGNSA. The CDR3 runs to 14 residues. V dropped 1 base and J dropped 0 bases, with 7 bases sitting between them. The CDR3 loop is CASSLGGASYEQYF. Here the CDR3 DNA reads TGTGCCAGCAGCTTAGGCGGTGCCTCCTACGAGCAGTACTTC.

In its sample, this clone was seen a few times. The rearrangement uses TRBV4-2 and TRBJ1-1, with 7 bases that match TRBD1. CDR3 size: 13 residues. V lost 5 bases, J lost 2 bases, and 2 bases stayed unmatched. Germline values: CDR1 LGHNA, CDR2 YNFKEQ. As DNA, the CDR3 is TGTGCCAGCAGCGGACAGGTTAACACTGAAGCTTTCTTT. Translation: CASSGQVNTEAFF.

The CDR3 is CASSVGQGRTYEQYF. CDR3 DNA: TGTGCCAGCAGCGTAGGGCAGGGGAGAACCTACGAGCAGTACTTC. V usage is TRBV9 and J usage is TRBJ2-7, with D tentatively TRBD1 (6 bases). Trimming pared 0 bases from V and 2 bases from J, leaving 12 bases between. The CDR3 consists of 15 residues. Germline values: CDR1 SGDLS, CDR2 YYNGEE.

Written as DNA, the CDR3 is TGTGCCAGCAGCAAAGGACAGGGGAAGATGAACACTGAAGCTTTCTTT. This gives the protein CASSKGQGKMNTEAFF. The chain employs TRBV9 and TRBJ1-1; 9 nucleotides match TRBD1. Per the germline V gene, CDR1 is SGDLS and CDR2 is YYNGEE. The V gene end was trimmed by 4 bases and the J gene end by 0 bases; junction bases not matched to a gene: 7. CDR3 length equals 16 residues. The full variable domain, in which reference TRBV9 and TRBJ1-1 provide the parts outside the CDR3, is DSGVTQTPKHLITATGQRVTLRCSPRSGDLSVYWYQQSLDQGLQFLIQYYNGEERAKGNILERFSAQQFPDLHSELNLSSLELGDSALYFCASSKGQGKMNTEAFFGQGTRLTVV.

This clone has only a few counts. This rearrangement joins TRBV4-1 to TRBJ1-1; 7 nucleotides agree with TRBD1. This CDR3 spans 15 amino acids. V lost 1 base to trimming and J lost 2 bases; unmatched junction nucleotides: 4. CDR1 is MGHRA and CDR2 is YSYEKL in the germline V gene. The CDR3 loop reads CASSQGTGVNTEAFF. In DNA, the CDR3 is TGCGCCAGCAGCCAAGGTACAGGGGTTAACACTGAAGCTTTCTTT.

The chain uses TRBV20-1 and TRBJ2-3, with a tentative D call TRBD1 (6 bases). CDR1 DFQATT and CDR2 SNEGSKA come from the germline V gene (reference sequence). This CDR3 is built from 11 residues. DNA of the CDR3: TGCGGGGGCTCCGCGTTGGATACGCAGTATTTT. It translates to CGGSALDTQYF.

The genes are TRBV10-2 and TRBJ2-7; weak D call: TRBD1 (5 bases). Per the germline V gene, CDR1 is WSHSY and CDR2 is SAAADI. This CDR3 is built from 14 residues. Trimming left V 7 bases short and J 2 bases short, with 15 bases between. This chain's CDR3 is CASTYRLLTYEQYF. For the CDR3, the DNA is TGCGCCAGCACATACAGGCTTCTAACCTACGAGCAGTACTTC.

This chain connects TRBV19 to TRBJ1-1; 9 nucleotides match TRBD1. Germline assignment: CDR1 LNHDA and CDR2 SQIVND (reference sequence). Trimming cost V 4 bases and J 1 base; bases outside gene matches: 7. The CDR3 runs 16 residues. The CDR3 DNA reads TGTGCCAGTAGTAGCGGGACGGGACAGGGGAACACTGAAGCTTTCTTT. Translated, it gives CASSSGTGQGNTEAFF.

V usage is TRBV7-2 and J usage is TRBJ1-5, with a possible D match to TRBD1 (5 bases). The CDR3 runs 18 residues. Trimming pared 4 bases from V and 3 bases from J, leaving 22 bases between. Germline V gene data show CDR1 as SGHTA and CDR2 as FQGNSA. The chain's CDR3 is CASSWGGGYSRVNQPQHF. CDR3 coding DNA: TGTGCCAGCAGCTGGGGGGGAGGGTACAGCAGGGTCAATCAGCCCCAGCATTTT.

J is TRBJ2-1 and V is TRBV25-1, with 11 bases lining up with TRBD1. Germline CDR1 and CDR2: MGHDK and SYGVNS. CDR3 size: 15 residues. V lost 5 bases and J lost 7; bases outside the gene matches: 7. CDR3 loop: CASSQGQGAWNEQFF. CDR3 DNA sequence: TGTGCCAGCAGTCAAGGACAGGGGGCGTGGAATGAGCAGTTCTTC.

This clone was recorded a few times. V gene TRBV5-1 combines with J gene TRBJ1-2, with a weak D call TRBD1 (6 bases). V lost 0 bases and J 3 bases, leaving 6 bases between the germline ends. CDR1 and CDR2 from the germline V gene are SGHRS and YFSETQ. The length of the CDR3 is 13 residues. The CDR3 coding sequence is TGCGCCAGCAGCTTGGGGACAGACTATGGCTACACCTTC. It codes for CASSLGTDYGYTF.

The V call is TRBV6-5, the J call TRBJ1-1, with D uncertain. This CDR3 has 12 residues. CDR1 MNHEY and CDR2 SVGAGI come from the germline V gene. The V end lost 6 bases, the J end lost 1 base, and 6 bases lay between the germline ends. The CDR3 DNA reads as TGTGCCAGCAGCCAGGAGAACACTGAAGCTTTCTTT. This codes for CASSQENTEAFF.

The gene calls are TRBV19 and TRBJ1-1; maybe TRBD1 (5 bases). Germline CDR1 LNHDA, CDR2 SQIVND (reference sequence). There are 13 residues in the CDR3. Trimming removed 6 bases at V and 2 bases at J, with 10 bases between. CDR3 loop: CASSDSLNTEAFF. CDR3 in DNA: TGTGCCAGTAGCGACAGCCTTAACACTGAAGCTTTCTTT.

The gene calls are TRBV6-1 and TRBJ1-1, with D unclear. V was cut by 9 bases and J by 1 base, with 6 bases left in between. CDR3 length equals 11 residues. Germline V lookup: CDR1 MNHNS, CDR2 SASEGT. The CDR3 nucleotides are TGTGCCAGTAGTCGGAACACTGAAGCTTTCTTT. Amino acid sequence: CASSRNTEAFF.

This chain uses TRBV4-1 with TRBJ2-3; 11 nucleotides line up with TRBD2. The CDR3 is 20 residues long. The V and J ends lost 2 bases and 0 bases, in that order; junction bases with no gene match: 13. Germline V gene lookup returns CDR1 MGHRA and CDR2 YSYEKL. The CDR3 loop reads CASSQTPLLAGGLSTDTQYF. The CDR3 bases are TGCGCCAGCAGCCAAACCCCCCTCCTAGCGGGGGGCCTTAGCACAGATACGCAGTATTTT.

The genes are TRBV2 and TRBJ2-2; TRBD2 agrees at 10 bases. Germline CDR1 reads SNHLY; CDR2 reads FYNNEI. The CDR3 contains 16 residues. Trimming at V came to 4 bases and at J to 3 bases, leaving 5 bases not matched to a gene. CDR3 coding DNA: TGTGCCAGCAGTGGTAGCGGGGGGCCATACACCGGGGAGCTGTTTTTT. This gives the protein CASSGSGGPYTGELFF.

The chain recombines TRBV5-1 with TRBJ1-2, with 7 bases lining up with TRBD1. This CDR3 has 14 amino acids. Germline CDR1 reads SGHRS; CDR2 reads YFSETQ. V shed 0 bases and J 8 bases; nucleotides not matched to a gene: 7. In DNA form, the CDR3 reads TGCGCCAGCAGCTTGGAAGGTCAGGGGGGCGGCTACACCTTC. Protein product: CASSLEGQGGGYTF.

The gene calls are TRBV11-1 and TRBJ1-6; D perhaps matches TRBD1 (5 bases). Germline V gene data show CDR1 as SGHAT and CDR2 as FQDESV (reference sequence). V was trimmed by 4 bases and J by 8 bases, leaving 18 bases between them. This CDR3 has 16 residues. CDR3 protein: CASSSFGPSGDSPLHF. CDR3 bases: TGTGCCAGCAGCTCTTTTGGACCATCGGGGGATTCACCCCTCCACTTT.

In this sample, this clone turned up once. V usage is TRBV7-9 and J usage is TRBJ1-2; the D gene is possibly TRBD1 (6 bases). Germline V gives CDR1 SEHNR, CDR2 FQNEAQ (reference sequence). Trimming took 3 bases from V and 6 from J, leaving 20 bases between them. CDR3 length: 16 amino acids. In DNA, the CDR3 is TGTGCCAGCAGCTTGTGGGTCGTATACCGGGACAATGGCTACACCTTC. Its protein is CASSLWVVYRDNGYTF.

This clone appeared a single time. The genes are TRBV12-5 and TRBJ1-2; 7 nucleotides match TRBD1. This CDR3 comprises 17 residues. Losses at the gene ends were 5 bases for V and 5 bases for J; bases not matched to a gene: 17. Germline CDR1 is LGHNT and CDR2 is FRNRAP. The CDR3 spells CASGLRRDSHIVYGYTF. In nucleotides, the CDR3 is TGTGCTAGTGGTCTGCGCCGGGACAGCCATATAGTATATGGCTACACCTTC.

The chain recombines TRBV7-6 with TRBJ2-5; 10 bases align to TRBD1. Unmatched junction bases numbered 3, after V lost 0 bases and J lost 5 bases. Per germline, CDR1 SGHVS and CDR2 FNYEAQ. The CDR3 consists of 15 residues. Here the CDR3 reads CASSLALDRGETQYF. The CDR3 DNA sequence: TGTGCCAGCAGCTTAGCCTTGGACAGGGGGGAGACCCAGTACTTC.

J is TRBJ1-4 and V is TRBV5-1; TRBD1 is a possible D gene (6 bases). Germline CDR1 reads SGHRS; CDR2 reads YFSETQ. This CDR3 is built from 14 residues. V was cut by 1 base and J by 5 bases, with 9 bases left in between. This chain's CDR3 is CASSLPGENEKLFF. The CDR3 DNA reads TGCGCCAGCAGCTTGCCAGGGGAGAATGAAAAACTGTTTTTT.

This clone showed up just once. The chain employs TRBV7-3 and TRBJ1-1; maybe TRBD1 (5 bases). CDR3 size: 15 residues. V was clipped by 5 bases and J by 0 bases, with 13 bases between them. CDR1 is SGHTA and CDR2 is FQGTGA in the germline V gene. CDR3 in amino acids: CASSPTASMNTEAFF. CDR3 coding DNA: TGTGCCAGCAGCCCGACAGCGTCTATGAACACTGAAGCTTTCTTT.

The chain recombines TRBV27 with TRBJ1-5; 7 nucleotides line up with TRBD1. This CDR3 is 16 amino acids long. Looked up from germline, CDR1 is MNHEY and CDR2 is SMNVEV (reference sequence). V was pared by 5 bases and J by 6 bases, with 13 bases of the junction left unmatched. CDR3 in amino acids: CASSPDPTGMSQPQHF. The CDR3 nucleotides read TGTGCCAGCAGTCCCGACCCGACAGGGATGAGTCAGCCCCAGCATTTT.

This clone was seen more than once but under ten times. The CDR3 sequence: CASRVTGKETQYF. The DNA for the CDR3 is TGCGCCAGCAGAGTAACGGGTAAAGAGACCCAGTACTTC. The chain uses TRBV5-1 and TRBJ2-5; D is ambiguous. The germline V and J ends were trimmed by 5 bases and 3 bases, with 11 bases remaining between them. The CDR3 consists of 13 residues. Germline values: CDR1 SGHRS, CDR2 YFSETQ.

The table lists this clone with a count of one. The rearrangement joins TRBV6-6 to TRBJ2-5, with D perhaps TRBD1 (6 bases). The CDR3 has 13 amino acids. Trimming took 9 bases from V and 3 from J, leaving 14 bases between them. CDR1 and CDR2 (germline): MNHNY, SVGAGI (reference sequence). CDR3 in DNA: TGTGCCAGTTGGGGGCAGGGAAAAGAGACCCAGTACTTC. Its translation: CASWGQGKETQYF.

The chain couples TRBV5-1 to TRBJ1-1; the match to TRBD1 covers 8 bases. With 2 bases clipped from V and 4 bases from J, the junction kept 10 bases outside the gene matches. This CDR3 region has 16 residues. Germline-derived CDR1 and CDR2 are SGHRS and YFSETQ. The CDR3 DNA follows: TGCGCCAGCAGCTTCCGCGTGACAGGGGCGAGCACTGAAGCTTTCTTT. It codes for CASSFRVTGASTEAFF.

This clone was picked up one time. The V call is TRBV11-1, the J call TRBJ2-2; D call uncertain. The CDR3 loop spans 13 amino acids. Germline-derived CDR1 and CDR2 are SGHAT and FQDESV (reference sequence). Trimming shortened V by 3 bases and J by 5 bases, and 7 bases separated the two germline ends. The CDR3 loop is CASSFLTTGELFF. The CDR3 bases are TGTGCCAGCAGCTTTTTGACTACCGGGGAGCTGTTTTTT.

The chain joins TRBV5-1 to TRBJ2-7, with 9 positions matching TRBD1. The trim removed 3 bases at V and 7 bases at J, leaving 11 bases unmatched. The CDR3 totals 15 residues. The germline V gene has CDR1 SGHRS and CDR2 YFSETQ. CDR3: CASSSAGTGREEQYF. CDR3 nucleotide sequence: TGCGCCAGCAGCTCGGCCGGGACAGGGAGGGAAGAGCAGTACTTC.

About this clone: Other DNA variants within this sample encode the same CDR3. The V and J genes are TRBV4-3 and TRBJ1-3; 7 positions match TRBD1. Per the germline V gene, CDR1 is LGHNA and CDR2 is YSLEER. The CDR3 contains 17 residues. V lost 0 bases to trimming and J lost 0 bases; unmatched junction nucleotides: 5. Here the CDR3 DNA reads TGCGCCAGCAGCCAAGACCGGACAGGAGGCTCTGGAAACACCATATATTTT. It is translated as CASSQDRTGGSGNTIYF.

The genes are TRBV30 and TRBJ2-7, with 8 bases aligning to TRBD1. The CDR3 is made up of 14 amino acids. CDR1 is GTSNPN, CDR2 SVGIG, per germline (reference sequence). After removal of 1 base from V and 1 base from J, the junction contained 3 bases not matched to a gene. The CDR3 sequence: CAWSGTGQSYEQYF. CDR3 DNA sequence: TGTGCCTGGAGTGGGACAGGGCAGTCCTACGAGCAGTACTTC.